The present entry profiles one TCR beta chain with its context. Specified treatment: randomized to nivolumab then ipilimumab (arm A) or the reverse (arm B). DNA-damaging chemotherapy had not been given to any patient beforehand. From thawed PBMCs, live CD3+CD8+ cells negative for CD19 and CD56 were sorted. Trimming removed 0 bases from V and 3 bases from J; junction bases left unmatched: 3. The CDR3 totals 15 residues. CDR1 and CDR2 (germline): SGDLS, YYNGEE. The data stem from a study of sequential checkpoint blockade in melanoma. Study overall: First-line arms were nivolumab then ipilimumab, or the reverse, randomized 1:1. Each arm's sequence ended with maintenance nivolumab.

The data were produced by immunoSEQ multiplex PCR, yet TCRdb's version contains in-frame clones alone and is incomplete. Of around 18,000 clones in the sample, around 65% are singletons; the top ten hold around 11%. The genes are TRBV9 and TRBJ2-7, with 10 bases aligning to TRBD2. The receptor comes from a human donor with melanoma. The specimen comprised CD8+ T cells sorted from blood (inferred from file names), sampled from a patient given nivolumab and ipilimumab in sequence. CDR3 nucleotide sequence: TGTGCCAGCAGCGTAGCGGCTAGCGGGAGCTACGAGCAGTACTTC. Translation: CASSVAASGSYEQYF.